The 21 T cell receptor beta chains presented below share a single source sample, sequenced in a study of cytomegalovirus exposure and HLA in healthy donors. In the PCR, 60 Vbeta and 13 Jbeta primers were used. Repertoires were generated with immunoSEQ multiplex PCR, while TCRdb's copy carries only in-frame clones and drops some. The data show tens of thousands of clones, and the top ten clones hold roughly 15%. Sequenced material: PBMCs. The receptors derive from a boy between 10 and 17 years old in good health and CMV-seronegative.

The CDR3 DNA reads TGTGCCAGCAGCTCAGGGGGAGCGAACACTGAAGCTTTCTTT. It yields the protein CASSSGGANTEAFF. V and J are TRBV11-3 and TRBJ1-1; 7 bases line up with TRBD1. The germline V gene encodes CDR1 SGHNT and CDR2 YENEEA. V shed 4 bases and J 1 base; nucleotides not matched to a gene: 3. The CDR3 length is 14 residues.

The chain is built from TRBV4-2 and TRBJ2-3, with D possibly being TRBD1 (8 bases). V was shortened by 3 bases and J by 4 bases, with 17 bases between the two germline ends. The CDR3 loop spans 16 amino acids. Germline V gene data show CDR1 as LGHNA and CDR2 as YNFKEQ. The CDR3 DNA sequence: TGTGCCAGCAGCCAGGGAGGGGCACAGGGGGCAGATACGCAGTATTTT. The encoded protein is CASSQGGAQGADTQYF.

The J gene is TRBJ2-1, the V gene TRBV5-6; 8 bases map to TRBD2. The CDR3 has 14 amino acids. CDR1 is SGHDT and CDR2 is YYEEEE in the germline V gene. V gave up 6 bases and J gave up 6 bases; unmatched junction bases: 8. The CDR3: CASNQRESGNEQFF. The CDR3 DNA sequence: TGTGCCAGCAACCAGCGGGAGTCCGGCAATGAGCAGTTCTTC.

This chain joins TRBV9 and TRBJ1-1; perhaps TRBD1 as D (6 bases). This CDR3 is built from 15 residues. Germline V lookup: CDR1 SGDLS, CDR2 YYNGEE. Trimming pared 3 bases from V and 1 base from J, leaving 13 bases between. The CDR3 region is CASSAPTGRNTEAFF. The CDR3 nucleotides are TGTGCCAGCAGCGCGCCCACAGGGCGGAACACTGAAGCTTTCTTT.

The genes are TRBV6-5 and TRBJ2-7; D is possibly TRBD1 (6 bases). The V gene's germline CDR1 is MNHEY and CDR2 SVGAGI. Deletions cut 0 bases from V and 6 bases from J, with 15 bases between. This CDR3 has 15 amino acids. CDR3 in amino acids: CASSYSRGRGGEQYF. CDR3 nucleotides: TGTGCCAGCAGTTACTCGAGAGGCAGGGGTGGCGAGCAGTACTTC.

The chain is built from TRBV6-6 and TRBJ1-1, with D possibly matching TRBD1 (6 bases). This CDR3 is 13 amino acids long. V was cut by 2 bases and J by 5 bases, with 9 bases left in between. Germline values: CDR1 MNHNY, CDR2 SVGAGI (reference sequence). The CDR3 nucleotides read TGTGCCAGCAGTTACAGGCAGGGGACTGAAGCTTTCTTT. This translates into CASSYRQGTEAFF.

This sequence joins TRBV29-1 and TRBJ2-5, with D perhaps TRBD2 (6 bases). CDR3 length: 16 amino acids. The V end was cut by 6 bases, the J end by 5 bases, with 25 bases between. The germline V gene encodes CDR1 SQVTM and CDR2 ANQGSEA. As DNA, the CDR3 is TGCAGCGTCCCCGGGACTCTGGACTACCTATCGGAGACCCAGTACTTC. Its protein product is CSVPGTLDYLSETQYF.

The V and J genes are TRBV9 and TRBJ2-7, with D perhaps matching TRBD2 (5 bases). Trimming pared 4 bases from V and 0 bases from J, leaving 11 bases between. Germline V gene data show CDR1 as SGDLS and CDR2 as YYNGEE. The CDR3 is 14 residues long. The CDR3 nucleotides read TGTGCCAGCAGCAGAGGAGGAACCTCCTACGAGCAGTACTTC. It codes for CASSRGGTSYEQYF. The complete variable domain, with remaining parts taken from reference TRBV9 and TRBJ2-7, reads DSGVTQTPKHLITATGQRVTLRCSPRSGDLSVYWYQQSLDQGLQFLIQYYNGEERAKGNILERFSAQQFPDLHSELNLSSLELGDSALYFCASSRGGTSYEQYFGPGTRLTVT.

CDR3 loop: CASSKAGASKEQYF. DNA for the CDR3: TGTGCCAGTAGTAAAGCAGGGGCAAGCAAGGAGCAGTACTTC. V and J are TRBV19 and TRBJ2-7; D perhaps matches TRBD1 (6 bases). Deletions cut 4 bases from V and 7 bases from J, with 17 bases between. The CDR3 has 14 residues. Germline loops: CDR1 LNHDA, CDR2 SQIVND (reference sequence).

The chain combines TRBV18 with TRBJ1-2; D possibly corresponds to TRBD1 (6 bases). The V end was cut by 3 bases, the J end by 4 bases, with 24 bases between. Germline loops: CDR1 KGHSH, CDR2 LQKENI. The CDR3 extends over 18 amino acids. The CDR3 sequence: CASSPTGIRSIATYGYTF. Here the CDR3 DNA reads TGTGCCAGCTCACCGACAGGCATCCGTTCCATTGCCACCTATGGCTACACCTTC. The whole variable domain, filled in from reference TRBV18 and TRBJ1-2, reads NAGVMQNPRHLVRRRGQEARLRCSPMKGHSHVYWYRQLPEEGLKFMVYLQKENIIDESGMPKERFSAEFPKEGPSILRIQQVVRGDSAAYFCASSPTGIRSIATYGYTFGSGTRLTVV.

The chain links TRBV6-5 to TRBJ2-7; TRBD2 aligns across 7 bases. The germline V gene encodes CDR1 MNHEY and CDR2 SVGAGI. The CDR3 spans 14 residues. V was clipped by 10 bases and J by 3 bases; unmatched bases: 12. The CDR3 spells CATKGRGLVYEQYF. In DNA form, the CDR3 reads TGTGCCACCAAGGGGAGGGGATTAGTCTACGAGCAGTACTTC.

The chain carries TRBV10-3 and TRBJ2-7, with TRBD1 matching over 10 bases. After removal of 9 bases from V and 4 bases from J, the junction contained 12 bases not matched to a gene. The CDR3 has 15 residues. Germline V gene lookup returns CDR1 ENHRY and CDR2 SYGVKD. The chain's CDR3 is CAITDPGTGVYEQYF. In DNA, the CDR3 is TGTGCCATTACAGATCCCGGGACAGGGGTTTACGAGCAGTACTTC.

The chain couples TRBV19 to TRBJ1-1, with 11 bases matching TRBD1. Per germline, CDR1 LNHDA and CDR2 SQIVND (reference sequence). The junction had 1 base not matched to a gene; V was cut back by 4 bases and J by 3 bases. The CDR3 has 14 residues. CDR3 bases: TGTGCCAGTAGTAGGGGACAGGGGGACACTGAAGCTTTCTTT. It encodes CASSRGQGDTEAFF.

The gene calls are TRBV30 and TRBJ2-3, with D possibly TRBD2 on 6 matching bases. V lost 5 bases and J lost 6, with 18 bases in between. Germline V gene data show CDR1 as GTSNPN and CDR2 as SVGIG (reference sequence). The CDR3 has 14 amino acids. CDR3 nucleotide sequence: TGTGCCTGGGGAGATTACGGACTAACCGATACGCAGTATTTT. Translating gives CAWGDYGLTDTQYF.

V usage is TRBV7-3 and J usage is TRBJ2-2; 8 bases fit TRBD1. CDR1 and CDR2 (germline): SGHTA, FQGTGA. The CDR3 consists of 14 residues. Trimming cost V 9 bases and J 0 bases; bases outside gene matches: 3. The CDR3 protein is CASGTGSNTGELFF. In DNA form, the CDR3 reads TGTGCCAGTGGGACAGGTTCGAACACCGGGGAGCTGTTTTTT.

The CDR3 spells CAWSPTGTGELFF. The CDR3 coding sequence is TGTGCCTGGAGTCCGACAGGGACCGGGGAGCTGTTTTTT. V gene TRBV30 combines with J gene TRBJ2-2, with 7 bases lining up with TRBD1. V shed 2 bases, J shed 5 bases, and the junction held 2 bases outside the gene matches. Germline V gene sequence: CDR1 GTSNPN, CDR2 SVGIG (reference sequence). This CDR3 contains 13 residues. Variable domain in full (rest from reference TRBV30 and TRBJ2-2): SQTIHQWPATLVQPVGSPLSLECTVEGTSNPNLYWYRQAAGRGLQLLFYSVGIGQISSEVPQNLSASRPQDRQFILSSKKLLLSDSGFYLCAWSPTGTGELFFGEGSRLTVL.

V gene TRBV9 combines with J gene TRBJ2-7, with D perhaps TRBD1 (6 bases). Germline loops: CDR1 SGDLS, CDR2 YYNGEE. Deletions cut 0 bases from V and 3 bases from J, with 13 bases between. This CDR3 has 15 residues. CDR3 DNA: TGTGCCAGCAGCGTAGGGGCAGGGGTGGACTACGAGCAGTACTTC. The encoded protein is CASSVGAGVDYEQYF.

The chain couples TRBV10-1 to TRBJ1-4; D call uncertain. The V end lost 3 bases, the J end lost 2 bases, and 28 bases lay between the germline ends. This CDR3 has 21 amino acids. The germline CDR1 and CDR2 sequences are WNHNN and SYGVQD (reference sequence). The CDR3 nucleotides read TGCGCCAGCAGTGAATTTGTGAACCCCCACCGTTACACCCCCACTAATGAAAAACTGTTTTTT. As protein: CASSEFVNPHRYTPTNEKLFF.

A note on this clone: Other DNA sequences in this sample translate to the same CDR3. V usage is TRBV28 and J usage is TRBJ1-4; 8 positions agree with TRBD1. Trimming cost V 6 bases and J 5 bases; bases outside gene matches: 5. Germline V lookup: CDR1 MDHEN, CDR2 SYDVKM. CDR3 length equals 14 residues. The CDR3 reads CASSLRDRNEKLFF. In nucleotides, the CDR3 is TGTGCCAGCAGCTTACGGGACAGGAATGAAAAACTGTTTTTT.

The chain is built from TRBV5-1 and TRBJ1-1; no firm D call. V gave up 4 bases and J gave up 6 bases, with 13 bases separating them. CDR1 SGHRS and CDR2 YFSETQ come from the germline V gene. The CDR3 is 13 residues long. CDR3 region: CASSPHREAEAFF. For the CDR3, the DNA is TGCGCCAGCAGCCCCCACCGGGAAGCTGAAGCTTTCTTT.

The chain couples TRBV9 to TRBJ2-2, with a weak D call TRBD2 (5 bases). The CDR3 extends over 16 amino acids. Germline V gene data show CDR1 as SGDLS and CDR2 as YYNGEE. The V end was cut by 0 bases, the J end by 5 bases, with 14 bases between. For the CDR3, the DNA is TGTGCCAGCAGCGTAGCTCATGGGAGTTTGACCGGGGAGCTGTTTTTT. Protein product: CASSVAHGSLTGELFF. The entire variable domain, with the rest obtained from reference TRBV9 and TRBJ2-2, is as follows: DSGVTQTPKHLITATGQRVTLRCSPRSGDLSVYWYQQSLDQGLQFLIQYYNGEERAKGNILERFSAQQFPDLHSELNLSSLELGDSALYFCASSVAHGSLTGELFFGEGSRLTVL.